This T cell receptor beta chain was recorded in a study of control samples from healthy donors and cancer patients. There are 13 residues in the CDR3. Per germline, CDR1 LNHDA and CDR2 SQIVND (reference sequence). With 0 bases removed from V and 11 bases from J, the gap between germline ends came to 13 bases. Profiled with immunoSEQ multiplex PCR; TCRdb holds only in-frame clones, not every one. The profile shows some 220,000 clones, 85% to 95% of them singletons. Sequencing input: blood. The rearrangement links TRBV19 to TRBJ1-1; the D gene is possibly TRBD1 (5 bases). The sequence was collected from a man aged 50-59 years in good health. In nucleotides, the CDR3 is TGTGCCAGTAGTATAGATCTCACAGGTGGGGCTTTCTTT. It codes for CASSIDLTGGAFF.